What follows are 17 T cell receptor beta chains derived from one specimen sequenced in a study of OX40 agonist ivuxolimab in advanced cancers. Only in-frame clones appear in the TCRdb table, and some are missing; sequencing was by immunoSEQ multiplex PCR. The sample has about 38,000 clones, over 60% seen once; the top ten hold under 15%. The sample here was CD4+ or CD8+ T cells sorted from blood, taken in a trial of the OX40 agonist ivuxolimab. The receptors here all came from an adult with an advanced solid tumor such as melanoma, head and neck, liver or kidney cancer.

This clone was counted once. The rearrangement links TRBV6-5 to TRBJ2-4; 7 nucleotides agree with TRBD1. The CDR3 contains 15 residues. The trim removed 6 bases at V and 3 bases at J, leaving 8 bases unmatched. CDR1 is MNHEY, CDR2 SVGAGI, per germline. The CDR3 nucleotides are TGTGCCAGCAGGGACTCCTGGGACAGCAAAAACATTCAGTACTTC. Its protein is CASRDSWDSKNIQYF.

The J gene is TRBJ2-2, the V gene TRBV9; 8 bases align to TRBD2. Germline V gene lookup returns CDR1 SGDLS and CDR2 YYNGEE. J lost 5 bases, V lost 3 bases, and 6 bases had no gene match. The CDR3 sequence is 15 residues long. The CDR3 spells CASSAHGGATGELFF. Here the CDR3 DNA reads TGTGCCAGCAGCGCCCACGGGGGGGCTACCGGGGAGCTGTTTTTT.

V is TRBV4-1 and J is TRBJ2-7; D may match TRBD1 or TRBD2 (5 bases each). The CDR3 contains 19 residues. V shed 4 bases and J shed 2 bases, with 27 bases lying between them. Germline lookup yields CDR1 MGHRA and CDR2 YSYEKL. The CDR3 protein is CASSLLKEVRGRSAYEQYF. CDR3 nucleotide sequence: TGCGCCAGCAGCCTCCTAAAAGAAGTGAGGGGCCGCAGCGCCTACGAGCAGTACTTC.

The rearrangement joins TRBV2 to TRBJ2-3, with D unresolved. With 6 bases removed from V and 3 bases from J, the gap between germline ends came to 10 bases. Germline V gives CDR1 SNHLY, CDR2 FYNNEI. This CDR3 comprises 13 residues. CDR3 in amino acids: CASRKDGTDTQYF. The CDR3 region has the DNA TGTGCCAGCAGGAAGGACGGTACAGATACGCAGTATTTT. The whole variable domain, filled in from reference TRBV2 and TRBJ2-3, reads EPEVTQTPSHQVTQMGQEVILRCVPISNHLYFYWYRQILGQKVEFLVSFYNNEISEKSEIFDDQFSVERPDGSNFTLKIRSTKLEDSAMYFCASRKDGTDTQYFGPGTRLTVL.

As DNA, the CDR3 is TGTGCCAGCAGTCCCGGGACAGGACCCATGAACACTGAAGCTTTCTTT. Translation gives CASSPGTGPMNTEAFF. The chain employs TRBV5-4 and TRBJ1-1; 8 bases are shared with TRBD1. Germline lookup yields CDR1 SGHNT and CDR2 YYREEE (reference sequence). V shed 5 bases, J shed 0 bases, and the junction held 9 bases outside the gene matches. The CDR3 is 16 residues long.

This clone occurred once. The chain employs TRBV5-4 and TRBJ2-3; D gene uncertain. The germline V gene has CDR1 SGHNT and CDR2 YYREEE (reference sequence). V dropped 0 bases and J dropped 2 bases, with 16 bases sitting between them. There are 17 residues in the CDR3. CDR3: CASSLAGRSLNTDTQYF. The CDR3 region has the DNA TGTGCCAGCAGCTTGGCCGGTAGAAGCCTAAACACAGATACGCAGTATTTT.

This clone appeared a few times. The V gene is TRBV28, the J gene TRBJ2-7; D unclear. Germline CDR1 MDHEN, CDR2 SYDVKM. Trimming shortened V by 2 bases and J by 0 bases, and 8 bases separated the two germline ends. There are 14 residues in the CDR3. The CDR3 here is CASSLGMVSYEQYF. DNA of the CDR3: TGTGCCAGCAGTTTAGGTATGGTCTCCTACGAGCAGTACTTC. Variable domain in full (rest from reference TRBV28 and TRBJ2-7): DVKVTQSSRYLVKRTGEKVFLECVQDMDHENMFWYRQDPGLGLRLIYFSYDVKMKEKGDIPEGYSVSREKKERFSLILESASTNQTSMYLCASSLGMVSYEQYFGPGTRLTVT.

This rearrangement joins TRBV7-3 to TRBJ2-2, with unresolved D. V lost 0 bases and J lost 7, with 3 bases in between. The CDR3 runs to 12 residues. Germline V gene data show CDR1 as SGHTA and CDR2 as FQGTGA. As DNA, the CDR3 is TGTGCCAGCAGCTTAACGGACGGGGAGCTGTTTTTT. Its protein product is CASSLTDGELFF.

The chain couples TRBV15 to TRBJ2-2, with 10 bases that match TRBD2. Losses at the gene ends were 1 base for V and 5 bases for J; bases not matched to a gene: 4. This CDR3 comprises 16 residues. CDR1 is LNHNV and CDR2 is YYDKDF in the germline V gene (reference sequence). The CDR3 bases are TGTGCCACCAGCAGAGTGGGTAGCGGGAGGACCGGGGAGCTGTTTTTT. Its protein product is CATSRVGSGRTGELFF.

This clone has just one count. The rearrangement joins TRBV4-1 to TRBJ2-2; no definite D call. Germline CDR1 MGHRA, CDR2 YSYEKL. This CDR3 contains 15 residues. The V end was cut by 2 bases, the J end by 1 base, with 8 bases between. CDR3 sequence (DNA): TGCGCCAGCAGCCAACACAGCGAGAACACCGGGGAGCTGTTTTTT. This translates into CASSQHSENTGELFF.

The V call is TRBV4-3, the J call TRBJ2-3; TRBD2 agrees at 13 bases. Germline CDR1 and CDR2: LGHNA and YSLEER. CDR3 length: 19 amino acids. V lost 0 bases to trimming and J lost 3 bases; unmatched junction nucleotides: 9. CDR3 nucleotides: TGCGCCAGCAGCCAAGAGGGAGGACTAGCGGGAGCGGGGACAGATACGCAGTATTTT. This sequence encodes CASSQEGGLAGAGTDTQYF.

The count of this clone is one. The gene calls are TRBV13 and TRBJ2-3, with TRBD2 identical over 11 bases. The germline gives CDR1 PRHDT, CDR2 FYEKMQ (reference sequence). Losses at the gene ends were 3 bases for V and 4 bases for J; bases not matched to a gene: 6. This CDR3 contains 16 residues. The CDR3 spells CASSLRLAGLSDTQYF. The DNA for the CDR3 is TGTGCCAGCAGCTTGCGACTAGCGGGATTATCAGATACGCAGTATTTT.

The chain carries TRBV27 and TRBJ2-7, with D hard to call. Trimming shortened V by 3 bases and J by 0 bases, and 12 bases separated the two germline ends. Germline V gene data show CDR1 as MNHEY and CDR2 as SMNVEV (reference sequence). The CDR3 is made up of 15 amino acids. CDR3 bases: TGTGCCAGCAGTTTTTCTTCGACTCGCTCCTACGAGCAGTACTTC. Translating gives CASSFSSTRSYEQYF.

V gene TRBV5-1 combines with J gene TRBJ1-1; 9 nucleotides agree with TRBD1. From germline, CDR1 is SGHRS and CDR2 YFSETQ. Losses at the gene ends were 2 bases for V and 6 bases for J; bases not matched to a gene: 11. This CDR3 is 16 amino acids long. The CDR3 DNA is TGCGCCAGCAGCTTAGGGACAGGGACGGCTCGGGCTGAAGCTTTCTTT. Its protein product is CASSLGTGTARAEAFF. Filled out from reference TRBV5-1 and TRBJ1-1, the complete variable domain reads KAGVTQTPRYLIKTRGQQVTLSCSPISGHRSVSWYQQTPGQGLQFLFEYFSETQRNKGNFPGRFSGRQFSNSRSEMNVSTLELGDSALYLCASSLGTGTARAEAFFGQGTRLTVV.

The table lists this clone with a few counts. The J gene is TRBJ1-1, the V gene TRBV6-4, with D maybe TRBD1 (5 bases). Germline V gene data show CDR1 as MRHNA and CDR2 as SNTAGT. The CDR3 consists of 15 residues. Trimming pared 4 bases from V and 4 bases from J, leaving 16 bases between. The CDR3 loop is CASSAFGGVGTEAFF. The CDR3 coding sequence is TGTGCCAGCAGTGCCTTTGGGGGGGTGGGCACTGAAGCTTTCTTT.

The genes are TRBV27 and TRBJ2-2, with D possibly being TRBD1 or TRBD2 (7 bases each). The CDR3 contains 15 residues. CDR1 MNHEY and CDR2 SMNVEV come from the germline V gene (reference sequence). The V gene lost 6 bases and the J gene lost 7 bases, with 18 bases spanning the gap. The CDR3, as DNA: TGTGCCAGCAGATCCGCAGGGGGGGCGAACGGGGAGCTGTTTTTT. It encodes CASRSAGGANGELFF.

J is TRBJ2-2 and V is TRBV29-1; 7 bases line up with TRBD2. V shed 4 bases, J shed 6 bases, and the junction held 8 bases outside the gene matches. The CDR3 contains 14 residues. Germline assignment: CDR1 SQVTM and CDR2 ANQGSEA. CDR3 residues: CSVGRLAPAGELFF. The CDR3 coding sequence is TGCAGCGTTGGGAGACTAGCCCCAGCCGGGGAGCTGTTTTTT.